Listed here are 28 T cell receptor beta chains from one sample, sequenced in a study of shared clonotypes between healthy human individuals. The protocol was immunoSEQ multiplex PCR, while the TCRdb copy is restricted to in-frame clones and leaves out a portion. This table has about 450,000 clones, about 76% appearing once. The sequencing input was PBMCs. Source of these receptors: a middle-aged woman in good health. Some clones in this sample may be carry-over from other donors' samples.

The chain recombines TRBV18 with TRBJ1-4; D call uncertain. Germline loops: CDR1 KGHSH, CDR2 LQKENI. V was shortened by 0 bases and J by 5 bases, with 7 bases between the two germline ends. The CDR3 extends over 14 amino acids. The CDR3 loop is CASSPPGTNEKLFF. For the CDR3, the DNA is TGTGCCAGCTCACCACCGGGAACAAATGAAAAACTGTTTTTT.

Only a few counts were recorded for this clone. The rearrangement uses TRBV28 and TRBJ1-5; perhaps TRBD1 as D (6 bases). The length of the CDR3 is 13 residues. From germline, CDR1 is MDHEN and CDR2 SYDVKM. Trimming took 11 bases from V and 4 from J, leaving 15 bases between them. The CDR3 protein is CAVRGSGNQPQHF. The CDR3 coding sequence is TGTGCCGTGAGGGGGAGCGGGAATCAGCCCCAGCATTTT.

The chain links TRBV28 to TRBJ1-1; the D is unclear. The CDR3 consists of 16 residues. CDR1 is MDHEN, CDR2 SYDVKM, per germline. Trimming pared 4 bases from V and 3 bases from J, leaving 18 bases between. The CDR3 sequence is CASSSRQGPGDTEAFF. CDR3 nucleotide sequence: TGTGCCAGCAGTTCGCGACAAGGACCCGGAGACACTGAAGCTTTCTTT.

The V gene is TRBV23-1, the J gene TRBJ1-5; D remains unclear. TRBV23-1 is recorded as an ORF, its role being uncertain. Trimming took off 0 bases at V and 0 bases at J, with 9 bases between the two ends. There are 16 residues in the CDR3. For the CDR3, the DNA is TGCGCCAGCAGTCAATCGTTAGGGTATAGCAATCAGCCCCAGCATTTT. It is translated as CASSQSLGYSNQPQHF.

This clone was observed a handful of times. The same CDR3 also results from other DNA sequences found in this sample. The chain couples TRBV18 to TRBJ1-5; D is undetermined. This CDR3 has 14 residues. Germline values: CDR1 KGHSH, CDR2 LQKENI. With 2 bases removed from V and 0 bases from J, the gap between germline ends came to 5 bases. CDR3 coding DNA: TGTGCCAGCTCACCAGGGAATAGCAATCAGCCCCAGCATTTT. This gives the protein CASSPGNSNQPQHF.

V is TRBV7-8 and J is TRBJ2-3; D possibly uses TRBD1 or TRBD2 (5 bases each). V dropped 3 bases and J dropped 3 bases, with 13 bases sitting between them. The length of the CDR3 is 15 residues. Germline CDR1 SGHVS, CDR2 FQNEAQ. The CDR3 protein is CASSFEGRWTDTQYF. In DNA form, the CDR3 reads TGTGCCAGCAGCTTTGAGGGACGGTGGACAGATACGCAGTATTTT. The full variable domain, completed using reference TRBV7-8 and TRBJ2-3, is GAGVSQSPRYKVAKRGQDVALRCDPISGHVSLFWYQQALGQGPEFLTYFQNEAQLDKSGLPSDRFFAERPEGSVSTLKIQRTQQEDSAVYLCASSFEGRWTDTQYFGPGTRLTVL.

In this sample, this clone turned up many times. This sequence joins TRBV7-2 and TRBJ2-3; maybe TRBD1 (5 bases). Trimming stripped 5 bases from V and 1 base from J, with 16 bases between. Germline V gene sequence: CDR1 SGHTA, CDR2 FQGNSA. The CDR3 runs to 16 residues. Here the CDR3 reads CASSRQGPTGTDTQYF. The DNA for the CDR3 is TGTGCCAGCAGCCGCCAGGGCCCTACGGGCACAGATACGCAGTATTTT.

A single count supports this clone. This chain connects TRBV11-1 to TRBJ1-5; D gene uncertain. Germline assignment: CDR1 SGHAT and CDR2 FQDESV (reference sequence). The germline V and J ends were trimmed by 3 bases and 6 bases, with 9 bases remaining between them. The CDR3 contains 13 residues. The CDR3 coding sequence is TGTGCCAGCAGCTTTGATGAGGCTCAGCCCCAGCATTTT. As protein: CASSFDEAQPQHF.

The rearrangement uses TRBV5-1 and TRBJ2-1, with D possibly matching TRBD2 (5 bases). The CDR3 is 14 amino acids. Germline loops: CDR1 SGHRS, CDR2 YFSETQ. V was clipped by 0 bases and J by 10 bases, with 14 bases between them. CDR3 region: CASSLDRLAGEQFF. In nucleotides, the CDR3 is TGCGCCAGCAGCTTGGATCGGCTAGCCGGGGAGCAGTTCTTC. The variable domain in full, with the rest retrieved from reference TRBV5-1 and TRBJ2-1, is KAGVTQTPRYLIKTRGQQVTLSCSPISGHRSVSWYQQTPGQGLQFLFEYFSETQRNKGNFPGRFSGRQFSNSRSEMNVSTLELGDSALYLCASSLDRLAGEQFFGPGTRLTVL.

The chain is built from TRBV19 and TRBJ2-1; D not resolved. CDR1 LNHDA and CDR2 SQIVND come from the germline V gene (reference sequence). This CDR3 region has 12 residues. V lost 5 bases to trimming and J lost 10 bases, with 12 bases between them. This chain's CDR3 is CASSAFRAEQFF. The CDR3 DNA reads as TGTGCCAGTAGTGCCTTTAGAGCGGAGCAGTTCTTC.

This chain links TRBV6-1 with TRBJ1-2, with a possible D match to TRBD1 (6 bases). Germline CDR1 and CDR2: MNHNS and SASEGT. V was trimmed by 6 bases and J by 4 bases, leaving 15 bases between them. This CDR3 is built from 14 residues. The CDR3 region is CASSDNTGSYGYTF. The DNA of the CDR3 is TGTGCCAGCAGCGATAATACAGGGAGCTATGGCTACACCTTC.

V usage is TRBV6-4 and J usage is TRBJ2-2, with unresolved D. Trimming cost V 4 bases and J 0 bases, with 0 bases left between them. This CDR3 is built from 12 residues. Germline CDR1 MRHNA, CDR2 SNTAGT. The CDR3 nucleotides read TGTGCCAGCAGTGCGAACACCGGGGAGCTGTTTTTT. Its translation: CASSANTGELFF.

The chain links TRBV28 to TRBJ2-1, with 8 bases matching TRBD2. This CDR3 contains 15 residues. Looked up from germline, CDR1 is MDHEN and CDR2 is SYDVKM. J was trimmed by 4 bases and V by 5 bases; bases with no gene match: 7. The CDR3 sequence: CASSREGWNYNEQFF. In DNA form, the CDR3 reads TGTGCCAGCAGTCGGGAGGGCTGGAATTACAATGAGCAGTTCTTC.

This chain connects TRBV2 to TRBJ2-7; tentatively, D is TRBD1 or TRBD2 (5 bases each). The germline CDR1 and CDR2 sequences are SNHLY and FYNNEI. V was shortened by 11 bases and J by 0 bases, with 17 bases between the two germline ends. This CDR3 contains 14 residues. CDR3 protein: CAGKGTQSSYEQYF. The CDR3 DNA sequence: TGTGCCGGCAAAGGGACGCAGAGCTCCTACGAGCAGTACTTC. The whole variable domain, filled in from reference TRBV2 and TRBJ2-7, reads EPEVTQTPSHQVTQMGQEVILRCVPISNHLYFYWYRQILGQKVEFLVSFYNNEISEKSEIFDDQFSVERPDGSNFTLKIRSTKLEDSAMYFCAGKGTQSSYEQYFGPGTRLTVT.

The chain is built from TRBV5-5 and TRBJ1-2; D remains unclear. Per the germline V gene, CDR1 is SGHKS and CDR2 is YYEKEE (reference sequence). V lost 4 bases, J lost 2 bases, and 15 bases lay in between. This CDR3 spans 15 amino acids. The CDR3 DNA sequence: TGTGCCAGCAGCCCACCCGCCTCCCAAAACTATGGCTACACCTTC. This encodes CASSPPASQNYGYTF.

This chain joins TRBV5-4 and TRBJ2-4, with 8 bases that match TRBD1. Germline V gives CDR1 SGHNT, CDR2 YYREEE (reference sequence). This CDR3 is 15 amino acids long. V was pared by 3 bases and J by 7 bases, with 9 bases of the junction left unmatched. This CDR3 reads CASSSLAQGANIQYF. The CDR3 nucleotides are TGTGCCAGCAGCTCCCTCGCCCAGGGGGCTAACATTCAGTACTTC.

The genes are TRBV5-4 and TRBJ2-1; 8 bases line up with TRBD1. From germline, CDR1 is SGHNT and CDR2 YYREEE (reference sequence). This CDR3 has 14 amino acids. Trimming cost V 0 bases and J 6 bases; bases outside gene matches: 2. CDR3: CASSLVQGANEQFF. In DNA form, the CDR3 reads TGTGCCAGCAGCTTGGTGCAGGGGGCCAATGAGCAGTTCTTC.

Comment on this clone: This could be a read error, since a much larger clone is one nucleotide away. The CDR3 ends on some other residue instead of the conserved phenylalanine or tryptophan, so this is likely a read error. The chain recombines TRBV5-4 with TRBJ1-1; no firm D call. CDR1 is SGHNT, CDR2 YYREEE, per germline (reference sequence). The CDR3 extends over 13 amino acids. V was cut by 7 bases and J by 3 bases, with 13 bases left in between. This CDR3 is CASGRVSDTEAFL. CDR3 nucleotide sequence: TGTGCCAGCGGGCGGGTCTCGGACACTGAAGCTTTCCTT.

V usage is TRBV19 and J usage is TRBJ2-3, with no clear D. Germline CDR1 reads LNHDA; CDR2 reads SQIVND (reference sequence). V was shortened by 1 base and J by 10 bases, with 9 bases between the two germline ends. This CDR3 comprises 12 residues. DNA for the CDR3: TGTGCCAGTAGTATAGTCCCCACCGCGCAGTATTTT. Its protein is CASSIVPTAQYF.

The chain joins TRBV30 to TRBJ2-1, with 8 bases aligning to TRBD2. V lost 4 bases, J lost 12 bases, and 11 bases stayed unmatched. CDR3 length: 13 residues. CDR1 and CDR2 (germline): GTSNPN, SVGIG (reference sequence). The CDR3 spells CAWNLPSGRRQFF. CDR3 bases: TGTGCCTGGAATTTACCGAGCGGGAGACGGCAGTTCTTC.

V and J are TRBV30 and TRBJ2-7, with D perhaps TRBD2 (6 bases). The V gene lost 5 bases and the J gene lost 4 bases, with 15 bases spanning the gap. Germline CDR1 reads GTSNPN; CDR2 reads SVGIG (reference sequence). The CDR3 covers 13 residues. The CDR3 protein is CAWGGTLLYEQYF. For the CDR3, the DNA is TGTGCCTGGGGGGGGACCCTACTTTACGAGCAGTACTTC. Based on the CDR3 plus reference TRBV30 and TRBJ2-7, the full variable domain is SQTIHQWPATLVQPVGSPLSLECTVEGTSNPNLYWYRQAAGRGLQLLFYSVGIGQISSEVPQNLSASRPQDRQFILSSKKLLLSDSGFYLCAWGGTLLYEQYFGPGTRLTVT.

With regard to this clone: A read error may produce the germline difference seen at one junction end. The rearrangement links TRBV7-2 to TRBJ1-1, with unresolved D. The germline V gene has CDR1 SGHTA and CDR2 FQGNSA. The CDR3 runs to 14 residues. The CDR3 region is CAGSLGPMNTEAFF. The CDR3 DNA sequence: TGTGCCGGCAGCTTAGGACCGATGAACACTGAAGCTTTCTTT. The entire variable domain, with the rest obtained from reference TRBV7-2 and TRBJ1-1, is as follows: GAGVSQSPSNKVTEKGKDVELRCDPISGHTALYWYRQSLGQGLEFLIYFQGNSAPDKSGLPSDRFSAERTGGSVSTLTIQRTQQEDSAVYLCAGSLGPMNTEAFFGQGTRLTVV.

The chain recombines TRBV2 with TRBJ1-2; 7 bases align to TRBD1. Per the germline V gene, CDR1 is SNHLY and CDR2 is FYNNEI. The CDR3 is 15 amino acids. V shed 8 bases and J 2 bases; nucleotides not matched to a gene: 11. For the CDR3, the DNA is TGTGCCAGCCGTCGGGGACAGCCTGTCAACTATGGCTACACCTTC. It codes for CASRRGQPVNYGYTF.

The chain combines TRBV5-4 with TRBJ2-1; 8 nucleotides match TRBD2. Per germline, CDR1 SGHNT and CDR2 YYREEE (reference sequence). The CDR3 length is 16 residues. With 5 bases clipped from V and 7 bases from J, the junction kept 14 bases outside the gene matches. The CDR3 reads CASSPVVAGRENEQFF. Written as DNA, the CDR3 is TGTGCCAGCAGTCCCGTGGTAGCGGGAAGGGAGAATGAGCAGTTCTTC. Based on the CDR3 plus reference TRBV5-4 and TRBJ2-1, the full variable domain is ETGVTQSPTHLIKTRGQQVTLRCSSQSGHNTVSWYQQALGQGPQFIFQYYREEENGRGNFPPRFSGLQFPNYSSELNVNALELDDSALYLCASSPVVAGRENEQFFGPGTRLTVL.

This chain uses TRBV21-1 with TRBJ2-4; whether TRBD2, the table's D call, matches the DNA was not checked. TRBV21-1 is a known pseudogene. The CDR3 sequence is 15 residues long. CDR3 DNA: TGTGCCAGCACCCCGGGGGGGTTAGCCAAAAACATTCAGTACTTC. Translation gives CASTPGGLAKNIQYF.

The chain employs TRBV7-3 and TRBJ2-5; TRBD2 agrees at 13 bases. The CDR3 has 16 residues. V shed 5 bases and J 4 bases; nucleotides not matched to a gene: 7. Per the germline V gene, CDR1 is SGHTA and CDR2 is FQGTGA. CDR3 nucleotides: TGTGCCAGCAGCCCACTAGCGGGAGGGGATCTAGAGACCCAGTACTTC. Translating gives CASSPLAGGDLETQYF.

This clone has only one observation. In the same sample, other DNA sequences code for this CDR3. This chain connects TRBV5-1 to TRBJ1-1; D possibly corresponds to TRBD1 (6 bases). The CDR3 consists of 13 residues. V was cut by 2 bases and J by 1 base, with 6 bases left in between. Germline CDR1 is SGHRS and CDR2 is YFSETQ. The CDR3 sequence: CASSLGGNTEAFF. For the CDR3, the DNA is TGCGCCAGCAGCTTAGGGGGGAACACTGAAGCTTTCTTT.

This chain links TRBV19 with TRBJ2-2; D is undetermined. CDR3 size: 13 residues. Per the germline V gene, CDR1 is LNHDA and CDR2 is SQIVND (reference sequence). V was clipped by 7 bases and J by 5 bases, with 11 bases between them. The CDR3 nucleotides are TGTGCCAGTACCCCATCCGGGACCGGGGAGCTGTTTTTT. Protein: CASTPSGTGELFF.